The source of this T cell receptor beta chain is a study of T cells in Graves' hyperthyroidism and ophthalmopathy (dated by TCRdb to between 2017 and 2020). Study-wide context: Peripheral blood was collected at initial diagnosis, before any treatment. To identify distinguishing TCR V-J signatures, a discovery cohort of roughly 100 patients was used, comprising 40 to 45 with Graves' ophthalmopathy and 57 with stable Graves' hyperthyroidism. Whether ophthalmopathy could be predicted prospectively was tested in an independent validation cohort made up of approximately 19 hyperthyroidism patients plus 17 patients who later progressed to ophthalmopathy. The 100 or so discovery patients were randomly split 7:3 into training and test sets. The study also compared thyroid tissue and blood T-cell repertoires from a handful of Graves' hyperthyroidism patients. Once sampling was done, hyperthyroidism patients were given methimazole at a starting dose of 30 mg daily, whereas ophthalmopathy patients were given high-dose intravenous methylprednisolone. According to the paper, TCR Vbeta CDR3 sequencing was carried out on approximately 140 peripheral blood samples, which came from fewer than 50 ophthalmopathy, around 75 hyperthyroidism and around 17 progressor patients.

V loses 2 bases of germline sequence and J loses 4 bases, and the interval between the two ends is 11 bases. From a lookup of the germline V gene, CDR1 and CDR2 are SGHTA and FQGNSA. Including cysteine and phenylalanine, the CDR3 has 15 amino acids. Only the CDR3 region is kept as DNA, spanning 45 bases read in frame from base 1. General conclusions and limits of the study: Most expanded thyroid clonotypes (frequency above 0.001) were also detected in blood, a finding suggesting that blood repertoires may reflect thyroid immune responses. No statistical method was used to set the sample size in advance, and investigators knew the group allocation. In cross-validation, a model built on a 13 V-J signature told ophthalmopathy apart from stable hyperthyroidism with under 90% sensitivity and 81% to 82% specificity, and in testing the same model reached 80%/75%. In validation, the model predicted progression to ophthalmopathy a median of approximately 6.6 months before onset, with over 60% sensitivity and just under 75% specificity.

In the ophthalmopathy patients, disease was moderately to severely active, with a Clinical Activity Score of 3 or more, a NOSPECS grade of 4 or more, and a duration of less than 3 months. Patients with uncontrolled infections, other autoimmune diseases, pregnancy or lactation were excluded. Diagnoses were based on clinical symptoms, serum thyroxine and TRAb, thyroid ultrasound and orbital computed tomography. PBMCs were separated from roughly 9.3 ml of fresh peripheral blood using Ficoll-Paque density gradient centrifugation. Total RNA was extracted with Trizol reagent, and quality was checked on an Agilent 2100 Bioanalyzer. Comment on this clonotype: No antigen is known for it. No base quality values were provided; no much bigger clone lies one nucleotide off.

The TCR beta CDR3 regions were amplified from RNA transcripts. A first-round RT-PCR of the TCR CDR3 used the HTBI primer set with the Qiagen OneStep RT-PCR kit. Libraries were constructed in a second round of multiplex PCR, after which size selection and purification were carried out. Libraries were sequenced paired-end with 100 bp reads on an Illumina HiSeq2000. For the original study's pipeline: SOAPnuke was used to process the raw data, with reads discarded if the reads contained adapters or uncalled bases, had a mean Phred below 15, or lacked an exact constant-primer or identifier match. High-quality paired reads were merged using COPE v1.2.5, and each unique nucleotide sequence was defined as a clonotype. MiTCR v1.1 was used to align the clonotypes against IMGT TRBV, TRBD and TRBJ reference segments. The analysis was restricted to V-J combinations with a frequency above 0.0001, which together covered 98% to 99.2% of the repertoires. A TCS score was defined as the ratio between F50 (clonal expansion) and ExV (chaos), using BLOSUM62-based TCRdist between CDR3 peptides within each V-J. Welch's t-statistics and random forest reduced fewer than 550 V-J features to 13, which were used in a naive Bayes classifier (R e1071). TCRdb reprocessing: public reads trimmed at Q25 with fastp, clones called with MiXCR, in-frame beta chains kept. CDR3 protein sequences are deduplicated, and each keeps its most common genes and DNA. TCRdb, not the original authors, processed these V and J calls. This sample comprises roughly 600,000 distinct CDR3 sequences, roughly 15% of them detected only once. Under 15% of the sample comes from the top ten.

The TCR originated in a woman aged 45-60 years with Graves' ophthalmopathy. The chain is encoded by TRBV7-2 joined to TRBJ2-2; the D gene cannot be named for sure. Sequencing was done on a sample of blood. CDR3 reads: CASSLSWFVTGELFF. The sequenced DNA is TGTGCCAGCAGCTTAAGTTGGTTCGTCACCGGGGAGCTGTTTTTT.